A selection of T cell receptor beta chains follows, all from one sample in a study of cytotoxic CD8 clonotypes in ibrutinib-treated CLL. The repertoire was sequenced with immunoSEQ multiplex PCR; TCRdb's copy has only in-frame clones and lacks some. The sample has about 140,000 clones; 65% to 85% are singletons. The material sequenced was PBMCs, taken after 36 months of ibrutinib treatment. Receptor source: a human donor with chronic lymphocytic leukemia. Both conserved end residues are part of each CDR3. The D gene is left open where the match is weak. Clone size appears in some rows only: once, few, many, or a class for an expanded clone.

.	TRBV10-3	.	TRBJ2-7	CAITPAALYEQYF	TGTGCCATCACCCCGGCGGCTCTCTACGAGCAGTACTTC
.	TRBV5-1	few	TRBJ1-5	CASSLDPGTGQPQHF	TGCGCCAGCAGCTTGGATCCGGGGACGGGTCAGCCCCAGCATTTT
.	TRBV15	once	TRBJ2-1	CATSRGTRSYNEQFF	TGTGCCACCAGCCGCGGGACACGTTCCTACAATGAGCAGTTCTTC
.	TRBV7-9	.	TRBJ1-5	CASSLVSGYQHF	TGTGCCAGCAGCTTAGTCTCGGGGTACCAGCATTTT
.	TRBV5-8	.	TRBJ2-1	CASSSIGFASGLYNEQFF	TGTGCCAGCAGCTCCATAGGGTTTGCGTCGGGGTTATACAATGAGCAGTTCTTC
.	TRBV18	.	TRBJ2-3	CASSPPTGVSTDTQYF	TGTGCCAGCTCACCACCGACTGGGGTTAGCACAGATACGCAGTATTTT
TRBD1	TRBV18	.	TRBJ2-1	CASSPDRAGGNEQFF	TGTGCCAGCTCACCAGACAGGGCAGGGGGCAATGAGCAGTTCTTC
TRBD1	TRBV6-1	.	TRBJ2-3	CASSASTGVDTQYF	TGTGCCAGCAGTGCGTCAACAGGGGTAGATACGCAGTATTTT
.	TRBV18	.	TRBJ2-7	CASSLTPYEQYF	TGTGCCAGCTCACTGACTCCTTACGAGCAGTACTTC
.	TRBV29-1	.	TRBJ2-1	CSVEDGYNEQFF	TGCAGCGTCGAGGACGGCTACAATGAGCAGTTCTTC
TRBD2	TRBV10-1	.	TRBJ2-1	CASSEAASGMGEQFF	TGCGCCAGCAGTGAAGCTGCTAGCGGGATGGGTGAGCAGTTCTTC
TRBD2	TRBV6-5	.	TRBJ2-4	CASSPKRGTENIQYF	TGTGCCAGCAGCCCCAAGCGGGGGACGGAAAACATTCAGTACTTC
.	TRBV6-1	.	TRBJ1-1	CASSTQSGAEAFF	TGTGCCAGCAGTACCCAATCCGGAGCTGAAGCTTTCTTT
TRBD1	TRBV5-1	.	TRBJ1-3	CASSLGQGNTIYF	TGCGCCAGCAGCCTGGGACAGGGAAACACCATATATTTT
.	TRBV7-8	.	TRBJ1-4	CASSPARRGNEKLFF	TGTGCCAGCAGCCCAGCCCGCAGGGGTAATGAAAAACTGTTTTTT
.	TRBV25-1	.	TRBJ2-6	CASSESGGERWAANVLTF	TGTGCCAGCAGTGAATCCGGTGGGGAACGATGGGCGGCCAACGTCCTGACTTTC
.	TRBV2	few	TRBJ1-2	CASLGAQGSRNYGYTF	TGTGCCAGCCTTGGGGCACAGGGATCGCGTAACTATGGCTACACCTTC
.	TRBV18	.	TRBJ1-4	CASSPITVATNEKLFF	TGTGCCAGCTCACCCATTACAGTTGCAACTAATGAAAAACTGTTTTTT
.	TRBV10-1	.	TRBJ1-5	CASAKGVNQPQHF	TGCGCCAGCGCAAAGGGGGTGAATCAGCCCCAGCATTTT
TRBD1	TRBV2	.	TRBJ2-7	CASSEGTGGLEQYF	TGTGCCAGCAGTGAAGGGACAGGGGGATTGGAGCAGTACTTC
TRBD1	TRBV5-1	.	TRBJ1-2	CASSADRVGYTF	TGCGCCAGCAGCGCGGACAGGGTCGGCTACACCTTC
.	TRBV28	.	TRBJ2-5	CASTGLYETQYF	TGTGCCAGCACGGGGCTTTACGAGACCCAGTACTTC
.	TRBV29-1	once	TRBJ1-1	CSVRTAIRRTEAFF	TGCAGCGTCCGGACGGCTATACGGCGGACTGAAGCTTTCTTT
.	TRBV2	.	TRBJ2-3	CASSEKTGFSTDTQYF	TGTGCCAGCAGTGAAAAGACAGGTTTTAGCACAGATACGCAGTATTTT
TRBD1	TRBV11-3	once	TRBJ2-7	CASSLAGTAYEQYF	TGTGCCAGCAGCTTGGCCGGGACAGCCTACGAGCAGTACTTC
.	TRBV18	.	TRBJ2-6	CASSPLSGANVLTF	TGTGCCAGCTCGCCCCTCTCTGGGGCCAACGTCCTGACTTTC
.	TRBV30	once	TRBJ1-2	CAWSPRGALNYGYTF	TGTGCCTGGAGTCCTCGGGGGGCCCTTAACTATGGCTACACCTTC
.	TRBV30	few	TRBJ1-1	CAWQDREAFF	TGTGCCTGGCAGGACAGAGAAGCTTTCTTT
.	TRBV7-8	few	TRBJ2-7	CASSLSYEQYF	TGTGCCAGCAGCCTTTCCTACGAGCAGTACTTC
TRBD1	TRBV2	once	TRBJ1-1	CASTGQGHTEAFF	TGTGCCAGCACCGGACAGGGACACACTGAAGCTTTCTTT
TRBD2	TRBV4-2	.	TRBJ2-7	CASSRMLAGGDEQYF	TGTGCCAGCAGCCGAATGCTAGCGGGAGGAGACGAGCAGTACTTC
.	TRBV7-9	once	TRBJ1-5	CASSLEDQPQHF	TGTGCCAGCAGCTTAGAGGATCAGCCCCAGCATTTT
.	TRBV14	.	TRBJ2-4	CASSQRRTARPLAKNIQYF	TGTGCCAGCAGCCAGCGCAGGACAGCGAGACCCCTAGCCAAAAACATTCAGTACTTC
TRBD1	TRBV5-6	.	TRBJ1-2	CASSPDRMGDYGYTF	TGTGCCAGCAGCCCGGACAGGATGGGAGACTATGGCTACACCTTC
.	TRBV7-9	.	TRBJ1-2	CASSFAVGGEGYGYTF	TGTGCCAGCAGCTTTGCGGTCGGGGGCGAGGGCTATGGCTACACCTTC
.	TRBV10-1	.	TRBJ2-2	CASSVLTNTGELFF	TGCGCCAGCAGTGTCCTCACCAACACCGGGGAGCTGTTTTTT
.	TRBV15	many	TRBJ1-6	CATSRENSPLHF	TGTGCCACCAGCAGAGAAAATTCACCCCTCCACTTT
.	TRBV6-4	.	TRBJ2-1	CASSGDENNEQFF	TGTGCCAGCAGTGGCGATGAAAACAATGAGCAGTTCTTC
TRBD1	TRBV7-7	.	TRBJ2-1	CASSLGQGPYNEQFF	TGTGCCAGCAGCTTAGGACAGGGACCCTACAATGAGCAGTTCTTC
TRBD1	TRBV29-1	.	TRBJ2-5	CSGDSGTEETQYF	TGCAGCGGAGACTCCGGGACAGAAGAGACCCAGTACTTC
.	TRBV6-4	.	TRBJ2-6	CASARSSGANVLTF	TGTGCCAGCGCCCGGTCCTCTGGGGCCAACGTCCTGACTTTC
TRBD1	TRBV5-1	.	TRBJ1-2	CASSLAPGDSYYGYTF	TGCGCCAGCAGCTTGGCGCCTGGGGACAGCTACTATGGCTACACCTTC
.	TRBV29-1	.	TRBJ1-2	CSARGGKGYTF	TGCAGCGCTAGAGGGGGTAAGGGCTACACCTTC
.	TRBV5-1	.	TRBJ2-3	CASSLATVSSTDTQYF	TGCGCCAGCAGCTTGGCCACCGTTAGCAGCACAGATACGCAGTATTTT
.	TRBV19	.	TRBJ2-3	CASSIGGTSTDTQYF	TGTGCCAGTAGTATTGGAGGGACTAGCACAGATACGCAGTATTTT
.	TRBV6-1	.	TRBJ2-3	CASSEFRGIDTQYF	TGTGCCAGCAGTGAATTTAGGGGGATAGATACGCAGTATTTT
TRBD1	TRBV5-1	.	TRBJ1-5	CASRPGTGANQPQHF	TGCGCCAGCAGACCCGGGACAGGGGCAAATCAGCCCCAGCATTTT
TRBD2	TRBV6-5	few	TRBJ2-4	CASRPWSGENIQYF	TGTGCCAGCAGACCCTGGAGCGGGGAAAACATTCAGTACTTC
.	TRBV18	.	TRBJ2-7	CASSPLRDYEQYF	TGTGCCAGCTCACCACTCCGGGACTACGAGCAGTACTTC